The 29 T cell receptor beta chains reported below all come from one sample, sequenced in a study of cytomegalovirus exposure and HLA in healthy donors. Use of 60 Vbeta and 13 Jbeta primers characterized the PCR. This table comes from immunoSEQ multiplex PCR, and its TCRdb copy is limited to in-frame clones, with some not included. Altogether roughly 120,000 clones are present, more than 60% being singletons, with the ten largest covering over 2%. The sequencing input was PBMCs. These TCRs come from a woman aged 40 to 49 in good health and CMV-seropositive.

The sample holds a few counts of this clone. The chain joins TRBV19 to TRBJ1-1, with TRBD1 as a possible D gene (6 bases). Germline-derived CDR1 and CDR2 are LNHDA and SQIVND (reference sequence). This CDR3 has 9 residues. DNA of the CDR3: TGTGCGGAAGGGGGGGCCGCTTTCTTT. Translating gives CAEGGAAFF. Looking up the rest from reference TRBV19 and TRBJ1-1 gives the full variable domain: DGGITQSPKYLFRKEGQNVTLSCEQNLNHDAMYWYRQDPGQGLRLIYYSQIVNDFQKGDIAEGYSVSREKKESFPLTVTSAQKNPTAFYLCAEGGAAFFGQGTRLTVV.

The chain has TRBV19 and TRBJ2-2; perhaps TRBD2 as D (6 bases). In germline, CDR1 is LNHDA, CDR2 SQIVND (reference sequence). The CDR3 contains 14 residues. V was pared by 5 bases and J by 3 bases, with 10 bases between. The CDR3 sequence is CASSQPGDTGELFF. The CDR3 nucleotides are TGTGCCAGTAGTCAGCCGGGGGACACCGGGGAGCTGTTTTTT.

The rearrangement joins TRBV11-3 to TRBJ1-1; a possible D gene is TRBD1 (5 bases). CDR1 is SGHNT, CDR2 YENEEA, per germline. The CDR3 covers 15 residues. The V end was cut by 5 bases, the J end by 3 bases, with 16 bases between. In DNA, the CDR3 is TGTGCCAGCAGCCCCAGAGGTGGGGCGGACACTGAAGCTTTCTTT. It codes for CASSPRGGADTEAFF.

The V gene is TRBV10-1, the J gene TRBJ1-1, with 7 bases fitting TRBD1. This CDR3 region has 13 residues. Germline V gives CDR1 WNHNN, CDR2 SYGVQD (reference sequence). J was trimmed by 0 bases and V by 7 bases; bases with no gene match: 2. Here the CDR3 reads CASKTGVNTEAFF. CDR3 coding DNA: TGCGCCAGCAAAACAGGGGTGAACACTGAAGCTTTCTTT.

J is TRBJ2-5 and V is TRBV4-3, with D maybe TRBD2 (5 bases). Trimming left V 4 bases short and J 4 bases short, with 10 bases between. The V gene's germline CDR1 is LGHNA and CDR2 YSLEER. CDR3 length: 13 residues. As DNA, the CDR3 is TGCGCCAGCAGCCGCAAGGCGGGAGAGACCCAGTACTTC. Its translation is CASSRKAGETQYF.

The V gene is TRBV4-2, the J gene TRBJ2-5; 9 positions match TRBD2. CDR1 is LGHNA and CDR2 is YNFKEQ in the germline V gene. J was trimmed by 3 bases and V by 1 base; bases with no gene match: 0. There are 14 residues in the CDR3. Here the CDR3 reads CASSQVAGEETQYF. The CDR3 nucleotides read TGTGCCAGCAGCCAAGTAGCGGGGGAAGAGACCCAGTACTTC.

This chain joins TRBV5-1 and TRBJ1-1, with TRBD1 matching over 7 bases. This CDR3 has 14 amino acids. Germline-derived CDR1 and CDR2 are SGHRS and YFSETQ. Trimming took 5 bases from V and 0 from J; bases not matched to a gene: 4. The CDR3 loop is CASRGQTMNTEAFF. The CDR3 DNA sequence: TGCGCCAGCAGGGGACAGACAATGAACACTGAAGCTTTCTTT.

This rearrangement joins TRBV19 to TRBJ2-3; 11 nucleotides agree with TRBD2. Trimming cost V 4 bases and J 0 bases; bases outside gene matches: 9. Germline V gives CDR1 LNHDA, CDR2 SQIVND (reference sequence). The CDR3 has 18 residues. The CDR3 DNA follows: TGTGCCAGTAGTAACCTCCCCCGACTAGCGGGGAGCACAGATACGCAGTATTTT. As protein: CASSNLPRLAGSTDTQYF.

This clone is termed medium-sized (0.01 to 0.1%). This chain joins TRBV25-1 and TRBJ1-1; 8 bases are shared with TRBD1. This CDR3 is 15 amino acids long. The germline CDR1 and CDR2 sequences are MGHDK and SYGVNS. V lost 4 bases to trimming and J lost 1 base; unmatched junction nucleotides: 5. The CDR3 here is CASSAPTGENTEAFF. In nucleotides, the CDR3 is TGTGCCAGCAGTGCCCCGACAGGGGAGAACACTGAAGCTTTCTTT.

This chain uses TRBV29-1 with TRBJ1-4; 7 bases fit TRBD1. The junction had 12 bases not matched to a gene; V was cut back by 0 bases and J by 8 bases. The CDR3 sequence is 16 residues long. The germline V gene has CDR1 SQVTM and CDR2 ANQGSEA. CDR3 DNA sequence: TGCAGCGTTGAAGATGGGGCAGGGGGAAGGGAGGAAAAACTGTTTTTT. Its protein is CSVEDGAGGREEKLFF.

This clone has only a few counts. The chain combines TRBV30 with TRBJ2-1; D ambiguous. Per germline, CDR1 GTSNPN and CDR2 SVGIG (reference sequence). Deletions cut 3 bases from V and 7 bases from J, with 7 bases between. The CDR3 loop spans 11 amino acids. The CDR3 here is CAWRLVNEQFF. For the CDR3, the DNA is TGTGCCTGGAGGCTAGTAAATGAGCAGTTCTTC.

V and J are TRBV29-1 and TRBJ2-3, with 10 positions matching TRBD2. Germline CDR1 SQVTM, CDR2 ANQGSEA. The V and J ends lost 7 bases and 2 bases, in that order; junction bases with no gene match: 9. This CDR3 has 15 amino acids. The CDR3 region is CSALGLAASTDTQYF. Here the CDR3 DNA reads TGCAGCGCATTAGGACTAGCGGCTTCCACAGATACGCAGTATTTT.

This clone was picked up a small number of times. This sequence joins TRBV7-2 and TRBJ2-5; D unresolved. The V gene's germline CDR1 is SGHTA and CDR2 FQGNSA. The CDR3 totals 12 residues. V was trimmed by 0 bases and J by 5 bases, leaving 4 bases between them. The CDR3 region is CASSLAPETQYF. The CDR3 bases are TGTGCCAGCAGCTTAGCTCCTGAGACCCAGTACTTC.

This chain connects TRBV18 to TRBJ1-3; TRBD1 matches 9 bases. Germline CDR1 is KGHSH and CDR2 is LQKENI. V lost 3 bases, J lost 0 bases, and 9 bases stayed unmatched. This CDR3 is 18 amino acids long. DNA for the CDR3: TGTGCCAGCTCACCGGCGGACAGGGGATTAACCTCTGGAAACACCATATATTTT. This codes for CASSPADRGLTSGNTIYF.

V usage is TRBV25-1 and J usage is TRBJ1-1; TRBD1 matches at 7 bases. The CDR3 contains 17 residues. Trimming removed 5 bases from V and 0 bases from J; junction bases left unmatched: 12. Looked up from germline, CDR1 is MGHDK and CDR2 is SYGVNS. CDR3 coding DNA: TGTGCCAGCAGTCCCCACAGGGGATCCTCCTTGAACACTGAAGCTTTCTTT. Its protein product is CASSPHRGSSLNTEAFF. Based on the CDR3 plus reference TRBV25-1 and TRBJ1-1, the full variable domain is EADIYQTPRYLVIGTGKKITLECSQTMGHDKMYWYQQDPGMELHLIHYSYGVNSTEKGDLSSESTVSRIRTEHFPLTLESARPSHTSQYLCASSPHRGSSLNTEAFFGQGTRLTVV.

The chain joins TRBV7-3 to TRBJ2-5, with a weak D call TRBD2 (5 bases). Near its end, the DNA agrees better with TRBJ2-7, so the J call may be wrong. The CDR3 covers 14 residues. Per germline, CDR1 SGHTA and CDR2 FQGTGA. DNA for the CDR3: TGTGCCAGCAGCCCCGCGGGTGTCCCCTACGAGCAGTACTTC. Protein sequence: CASSPAGVPYEQYF.

The chain employs TRBV9 and TRBJ1-1; tentative D call: TRBD1 (5 bases). Germline V lookup: CDR1 SGDLS, CDR2 YYNGEE. CDR3 length: 13 residues. V dropped 0 bases and J dropped 5 bases, with 8 bases sitting between them. The CDR3 loop reads CASSVVQGTEAFF. As DNA, the CDR3 is TGTGCCAGCAGCGTAGTTCAGGGAACTGAAGCTTTCTTT.

This clone was found once. The rearrangement uses TRBV9 and TRBJ2-5; D might be TRBD2 (6 bases). Trimming took off 0 bases at V and 4 bases at J, with 13 bases between the two ends. Looked up from germline, CDR1 is SGDLS and CDR2 is YYNGEE. The CDR3 runs to 15 residues. CDR3 coding DNA: TGTGCCAGCAGCGTAGCTGTGGGGCGGGGAGAGACCCAGTACTTC. The encoded protein is CASSVAVGRGETQYF. The complete variable domain, with remaining parts taken from reference TRBV9 and TRBJ2-5, reads DSGVTQTPKHLITATGQRVTLRCSPRSGDLSVYWYQQSLDQGLQFLIQYYNGEERAKGNILERFSAQQFPDLHSELNLSSLELGDSALYFCASSVAVGRGETQYFGPGTRLLVL.

The chain joins TRBV10-3 to TRBJ2-7; TRBD2 agrees at 10 bases. Germline V lookup: CDR1 ENHRY, CDR2 SYGVKD. This CDR3 has 14 residues. J gave up 6 bases and V 4 bases, and 6 bases lay outside the gene matches. The CDR3 loop reads CAISAVAGGREQYF. CDR3 in DNA: TGTGCCATCAGTGCAGTAGCGGGAGGTCGCGAGCAGTACTTC.

In DNA form, the CDR3 reads TGTGCCAGCAGCTTAGTAGGGACAGGGACTATCCACCTCTACAATGAGCAGTTCTTC. This gives the protein CASSLVGTGTIHLYNEQFF. The genes are TRBV7-2 and TRBJ2-1; 9 positions agree with TRBD1. The CDR3 loop spans 19 amino acids. V dropped 1 base and J dropped 3; count of bases not matched to a gene: 13. CDR1 SGHTA and CDR2 FQGNSA come from the germline V gene.

This clone was observed a few times. The rearrangement links TRBV6-1 to TRBJ2-6; D is perhaps TRBD2 (5 bases). Germline CDR1 and CDR2: MNHNS and SASEGT. The CDR3 loop spans 15 amino acids. V dropped 7 bases and J dropped 0 bases, with 10 bases sitting between them. The CDR3 coding sequence is TGTGCCAGCAACTACCGGGGCTCTGGGGCCAACGTCCTGACTTTC. It specifies CASNYRGSGANVLTF.

This clone came up a few times. J is TRBJ2-1 and V is TRBV6-1; no reliable D call. V gave up 3 bases and J gave up 1 base, with 7 bases separating them. In germline, CDR1 is MNHNS, CDR2 SASEGT. The length of the CDR3 is 14 residues. DNA of the CDR3: TGTGCCAGCAGTGACGGTAATTCCTACAATGAGCAGTTCTTC. Residues: CASSDGNSYNEQFF.

This clone was picked up a small number of times. The CDR3 nucleotides read TGTGCCAGCAGCCCGACTAGCGGGGGCACAGATACGCAGTATTTT. Protein product: CASSPTSGGTDTQYF. The chain couples TRBV6-6 to TRBJ2-3; 11 bases fit TRBD2. This CDR3 spans 15 amino acids. The V gene's germline CDR1 is MNHNY and CDR2 SVGAGI (reference sequence). The V and J ends lost 6 bases and 1 base, in that order; junction bases with no gene match: 3.

The chain combines TRBV7-8 with TRBJ1-6; D call uncertain. Trimming took 7 bases from V and 0 from J, leaving 19 bases between them. Germline lookup yields CDR1 SGHVS and CDR2 FQNEAQ. CDR3 length: 18 residues. Here the CDR3 DNA reads TGTGCCAGCACCAACCCCCTGGAGAAGAGCTCCTATAATTCACCCCTCCACTTT. Residues: CASTNPLEKSSYNSPLHF.

The chain joins TRBV18 to TRBJ1-1, with D perhaps TRBD1 (6 bases). The CDR3 is made up of 14 amino acids. The V gene lost 6 bases and the J gene lost 5 bases, with 16 bases spanning the gap. From germline, CDR1 is KGHSH and CDR2 LQKENI. The CDR3 sequence: CASSHNTGMTEAFF. The CDR3 DNA is TGTGCCAGCTCGCACAACACAGGGATGACTGAAGCTTTCTTT.

The chain recombines TRBV20-1 with TRBJ1-1; D not resolved. The V gene lost 6 bases and the J gene lost 1 base, with 6 bases spanning the gap. The CDR3 totals 11 residues. The germline gives CDR1 DFQATT, CDR2 SNEGSKA (reference sequence). The CDR3 loop is CSAAGNTEAFF. CDR3 in DNA: TGCAGTGCCGCCGGGAACACTGAAGCTTTCTTT.

The chain combines TRBV29-1 with TRBJ1-2, with 8 bases lining up with TRBD1. V gave up 0 bases and J gave up 4 bases; unmatched junction bases: 7. The CDR3 is 15 amino acids. Per germline, CDR1 SQVTM and CDR2 ANQGSEA. The chain's CDR3 is CSVEDGSQGAYGYTF. The CDR3 nucleotides are TGCAGCGTTGAAGATGGGTCCCAGGGGGCCTATGGCTACACCTTC.

This clone has only one observation. The chain uses TRBV28 and TRBJ1-5; weak D call: TRBD1 (5 bases). This CDR3 region has 12 residues. Germline V CDR1 and CDR2: MDHEN, SYDVKM. V lost 7 bases, J lost 6 bases, and 10 bases lay in between. This CDR3 is CASNLGVQPQHF. CDR3 DNA: TGTGCCAGCAACCTAGGGGTTCAGCCCCAGCATTTT. Variable domain in full (rest from reference TRBV28 and TRBJ1-5): DVKVTQSSRYLVKRTGEKVFLECVQDMDHENMFWYRQDPGLGLRLIYFSYDVKMKEKGDIPEGYSVSREKKERFSLILESASTNQTSMYLCASNLGVQPQHFGDGTRLSIL.

V and J are TRBV15 and TRBJ1-4; D gene unclear. Trimming removed 1 base from V and 7 bases from J, with 7 bases in between. This CDR3 is built from 13 residues. The germline gives CDR1 LNHNV, CDR2 YYDKDF (reference sequence). CDR3 nucleotide sequence: TGTGCCACCAGCAGAGTCCGGGGTGAAAAACTGTTTTTT. Translation gives CATSRVRGEKLFF.